This TCR beta chain came from a study of cytomegalovirus exposure and HLA in healthy donors. Study-level findings and limits: Owing to their indistinguishability, certain V segments, notably TRBV6-2 and TRBV6-3, were excluded. The study listed approximately 160 cytomegalovirus-associated TCR beta chains.

Regarding this clone: Its antigen is unidentified.

The CDR3 spans 17 residues. The V segment lost 4 bases and the J segment 0 bases; nucleotides outside the gene matches: 9. The germline gives CDR1 LNHDA, CDR2 SQIVND (reference sequence). PCR used 60 Vbeta primers and 13 Jbeta primers. Profiling relied on immunoSEQ multiplex PCR, and the TCRdb table lists in-frame clones only, not all of them. The sample has 150,000 to 200,000 clones, about three quarters seen once; the top ten hold under 11%. The specimen sequenced was PBMCs. The receptor comes from a man aged 30 to 45 in good health and CMV-seropositive. The chain couples TRBV19 to TRBJ2-5, with 9 bases that match TRBD2. The CDR3 sequence is CASSKEIAGVNQETQYF. The CDR3 bases are TGTGCCAGTAGTAAAGAAATAGCGGGGGTAAACCAAGAGACCCAGTACTTC.